The TCR beta chain under discussion was sequenced for a study of cytomegalovirus exposure and HLA in healthy donors. The CDR3 loop spans 15 amino acids. Germline CDR1 is SGHAT and CDR2 is FQNNGV. Trimming stripped 5 bases from V and 4 bases from J, with 17 bases between. The PCR ran on 60 Vbeta and 13 Jbeta primers. Clones were read by immunoSEQ multiplex PCR, and TCRdb kept only the in-frame ones, dropping some. Here the sample spans some 120,000 clones, over 60% being singletons. This sequence was found in a woman in her thirties or forties in good health and CMV-seronegative. The V gene is TRBV11-2, the J gene TRBJ2-5; TRBD1 is a possible D gene (6 bases). Sequencing was carried out using PBMCs. The CDR3 sequence is CASSGPLRTAETQYF. The CDR3 DNA is TGTGCCAGCAGCGGCCCACTGCGGACAGCAGAGACCCAGTACTTC.